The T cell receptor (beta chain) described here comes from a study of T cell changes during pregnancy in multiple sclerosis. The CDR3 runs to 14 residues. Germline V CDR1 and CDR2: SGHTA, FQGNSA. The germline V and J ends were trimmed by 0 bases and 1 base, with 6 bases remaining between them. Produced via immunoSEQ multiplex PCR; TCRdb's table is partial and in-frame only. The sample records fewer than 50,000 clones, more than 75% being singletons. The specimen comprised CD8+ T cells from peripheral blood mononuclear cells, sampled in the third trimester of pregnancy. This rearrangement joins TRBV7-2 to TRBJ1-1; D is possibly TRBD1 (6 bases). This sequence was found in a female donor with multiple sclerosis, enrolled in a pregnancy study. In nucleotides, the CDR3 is TGTGCCAGCAGCTTAGCCAGGGGGAACACTGAAGCTTTCTTT. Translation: CASSLARGNTEAFF.